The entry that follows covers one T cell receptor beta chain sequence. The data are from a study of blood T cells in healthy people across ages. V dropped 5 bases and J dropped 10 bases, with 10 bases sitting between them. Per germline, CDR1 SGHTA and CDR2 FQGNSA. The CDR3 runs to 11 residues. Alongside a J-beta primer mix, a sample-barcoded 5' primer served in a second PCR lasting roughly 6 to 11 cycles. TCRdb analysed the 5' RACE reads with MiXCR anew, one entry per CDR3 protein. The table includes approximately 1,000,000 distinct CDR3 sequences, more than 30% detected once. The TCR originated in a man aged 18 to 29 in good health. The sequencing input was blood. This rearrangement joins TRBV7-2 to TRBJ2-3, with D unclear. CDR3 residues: CASSRWDAQYF. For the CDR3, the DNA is TGTGCCAGCAGCCGCTGGGATGCGCAGTATTTT.